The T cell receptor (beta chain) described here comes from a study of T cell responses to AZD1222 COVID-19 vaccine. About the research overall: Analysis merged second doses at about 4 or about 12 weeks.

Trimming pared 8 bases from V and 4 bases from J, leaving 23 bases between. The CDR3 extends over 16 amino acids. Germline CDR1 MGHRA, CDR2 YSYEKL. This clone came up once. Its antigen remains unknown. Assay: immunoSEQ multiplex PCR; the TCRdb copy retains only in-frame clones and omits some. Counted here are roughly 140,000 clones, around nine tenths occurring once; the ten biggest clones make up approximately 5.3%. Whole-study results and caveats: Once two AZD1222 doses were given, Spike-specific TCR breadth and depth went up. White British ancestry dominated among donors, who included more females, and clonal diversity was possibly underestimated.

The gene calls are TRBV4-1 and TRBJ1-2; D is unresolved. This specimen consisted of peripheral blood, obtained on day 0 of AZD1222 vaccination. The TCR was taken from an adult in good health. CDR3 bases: TGCGCCAGCTCTCCAACCCAAAATCGGGGAGGCTATGGCTACACCTTC. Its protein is CASSPTQNRGGYGYTF.